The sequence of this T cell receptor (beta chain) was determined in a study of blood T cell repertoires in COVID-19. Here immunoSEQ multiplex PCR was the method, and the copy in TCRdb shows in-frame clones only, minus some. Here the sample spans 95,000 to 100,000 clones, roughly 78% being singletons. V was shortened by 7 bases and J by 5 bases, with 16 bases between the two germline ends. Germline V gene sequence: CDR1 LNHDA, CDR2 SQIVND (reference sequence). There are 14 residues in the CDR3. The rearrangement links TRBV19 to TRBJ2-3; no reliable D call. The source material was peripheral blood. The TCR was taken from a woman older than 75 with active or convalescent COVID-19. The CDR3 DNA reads TGTGCCAGTACCTCACGTTTGACGGGAGATACGCAGTATTTT. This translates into CASTSRLTGDTQYF.